This is a list of T cell receptor beta chains from one sample in a study of cytomegalovirus exposure and HLA in healthy donors. TCRdb keeps only in-frame clones here, not all; method: immunoSEQ multiplex PCR. The profile shows 150,000 to 200,000 clones, 84% of them singletons. The sequencing sample was made of PBMCs. All receptors derive from a man aged 18 to 29 in good health and CMV-seronegative. CDR3s include the opening cysteine and the closing phenylalanine or tryptophan. The D gene is left open where the match is weak. Clone size is shown for a subset of rows, as once, few, many or a class of expanded clone.

.	TRBV2	TRBJ2-7	once	TGTGCCAGCATGAGCAGGGCCTCCTACGAGCAGTACTTC	CASMSRASYEQYF
.	TRBV28	TRBJ1-3	.	TGTGCCAGCAGTTGGCACAGCTCTGGAAACACCATATATTTT	CASSWHSSGNTIYF
.	TRBV5-4	TRBJ1-1	.	TGTGCCAGCAGCTTTGGAGGGGAGGATACTGAAGCTTTCTTT	CASSFGGEDTEAFF
.	TRBV2	TRBJ2-3	.	TGTGCCAGCAGTTCCCCCGGGTCCCCCACAGATACGCAGTATTTT	CASSSPGSPTDTQYF
.	TRBV7-9	TRBJ2-7	.	TGTGCCAGCAGCCACGACAGCTCCTACGAGCAGTACTTC	CASSHDSSYEQYF
.	TRBV5-1	TRBJ1-1	once	TGCGCCAGCAGGGGGCTTGGTGGCACTGAAGCTTTCTTT	CASRGLGGTEAFF
.	TRBV4-1	TRBJ2-2	few	TGCGCCAGCAGCCAAGATCGGCTAGCCACCGGGGAGCTGTTTTTT	CASSQDRLATGELFF
.	TRBV7-9	TRBJ2-7	.	TGTGCCAGCAGCCATGCCTACGAGCAGTACTTC	CASSHAYEQYF
.	TRBV27	TRBJ1-4	.	TGTGCCAGCAGAGAAAGCGGGACACTTAATGAAAAACTGTTTTTT	CASRESGTLNEKLFF
.	TRBV7-3	TRBJ1-1	.	TGTGCCAGCAGCCGTCGGCGGGACACTGAAGCTTTCTTT	CASSRRRDTEAFF
.	TRBV5-6	TRBJ2-5	.	TGTGCCAGCAGCCCGGGGGGCTACCAAGAGACCCAGTACTTC	CASSPGGYQETQYF
.	TRBV14	TRBJ2-2	.	TGTGCCAGCAGCCAACAGAACACCGGGGAGCTGTTTTTT	CASSQQNTGELFF
TRBD2	TRBV9	TRBJ2-1	.	TGTGCCAGCAGCGTAGGGGCCAGTAGCGGGAGGGTCAATGAGCAGTTCTTC	CASSVGASSGRVNEQFF
.	TRBV5-1	TRBJ2-7	once	TGCGCCAGCAGCTTGCTACAGGCCGCCGGCGAGCAGTACTTC	CASSLLQAAGEQYF
TRBD2	TRBV19	TRBJ2-1	.	TGTGCCAGTAGTACGGGGGGGGACGCCGATGAGCAGTTCTTC	CASSTGGDADEQFF
TRBD1	TRBV29-1	TRBJ1-5	.	TGCAGCGTTGCGGGGGGGACAGGGAACAATCAGCCCCAGCATTTT	CSVAGGTGNNQPQHF
TRBD1	TRBV11-1	TRBJ2-7	.	TGTGCCAGCAGCCCGCACCGGGACAGGGAGGGGTACTACGAGCAGTACTTC	CASSPHRDREGYYEQYF
TRBD1	TRBV5-1	TRBJ1-5	.	TGCGCCAGCAGCGAGGGACAGGGAGGGGTTCAGCCCCAGCATTTT	CASSEGQGGVQPQHF
.	TRBV10-3	TRBJ1-2	.	TGTGCCATCAGTGAGTCCTACATGGGGCCCTCTAACTATGGCTACACCTTC	CAISESYMGPSNYGYTF
.	TRBV2	TRBJ1-1	few	TGTGCCAGCAGTTCGGACAGCAACACTGAAGCTTTCTTT	CASSSDSNTEAFF
.	TRBV19	TRBJ1-5	few	TGTGCCAGTAGTATAACAGAGGGAAATCAGCCCCAGCATTTT	CASSITEGNQPQHF
TRBD1	TRBV5-1	TRBJ2-7	once	TGCGCCAGCAGCTTCACAGGGGTGGCCTACGAGCAGTACTTC	CASSFTGVAYEQYF
TRBD2	TRBV6-5	TRBJ2-1	.	TGTGCCAGCAGAGGACTAGCGGGATCTAATGAGCAGTTCTTC	CASRGLAGSNEQFF
.	TRBV5-1	TRBJ2-7	once	TGCGCCAGCAGCGCAACATTGTACGAGCAGTACTTC	CASSATLYEQYF
TRBD2	TRBV9	TRBJ2-1	.	TGTGCCAGCAGCGTTGGGACTAGCGGGTACAATGAGCAGTTCTTC	CASSVGTSGYNEQFF
.	TRBV12-5	TRBJ1-4	.	TGTGCTAGTGGTTTCGGGACTTCTTTCCAGGCTAATGAAAAACTGTTTTTT	CASGFGTSFQANEKLFF
.	TRBV4-1	TRBJ2-2	.	TGCGCCAGCAGCCAAGGAGAGGCGGTAGTGGGGGAGCTGTTTTTT	CASSQGEAVVGELFF
.	TRBV19	TRBJ1-1	.	TGTGCCAGTAGTCCCCCTAGAGATCCCACTGAAGCTTTCTTT	CASSPPRDPTEAFF
.	TRBV5-1	TRBJ2-2	.	TGCGCCAGCAGCCCCAGGACAGTTGACACCGGGGAGCTGTTTTTT	CASSPRTVDTGELFF
.	TRBV6-1	TRBJ1-2	.	TGTGCCAGCAGTGAAGCCGGGGGAGGGATCTATGGCTACACCTTC	CASSEAGGGIYGYTF
TRBD1	TRBV28	TRBJ1-5	.	TGTGCCAGCAGTTTAGGCCCGGGACAGGGGGCTGTGAGTCAGCCCCAGCATTTT	CASSLGPGQGAVSQPQHF
TRBD2	TRBV28	TRBJ2-1	.	TGTGCCAGCACGGGACTAGCGGGCGCTACCTACAATGAGCAGTTCTTC	CASTGLAGATYNEQFF
.	TRBV6-5	TRBJ2-1	.	TGTGCCAGCAGTCACGGGACTCCCCGTTACAATGAGCAGTTCTTC	CASSHGTPRYNEQFF
.	TRBV11-2	TRBJ2-3	.	TGTGCCAGCAGCTTAGACATAGAAACAGATACGCAGTATTTT	CASSLDIETDTQYF
TRBD2	TRBV7-6	TRBJ2-3	.	TGTGCCAGCAGCCCTGGGGAGGGGTACACAGATACGCAGTATTTT	CASSPGEGYTDTQYF
.	TRBV29-1	TRBJ1-1	.	TGCAGCGTTGACGCCGGGAACACTGAAGCTTTCTTT	CSVDAGNTEAFF
TRBD2	TRBV6-5	TRBJ2-3	.	TGTGCCAGCAGCCGACTAGCCCGTCTTACAGATACGCAGTATTTT	CASSRLARLTDTQYF
TRBD2	TRBV19	TRBJ2-1	.	TGTGCCAGTAGTATGGCTAGCGGGGGCTACAATGAGCAGTTCTTC	CASSMASGGYNEQFF
.	TRBV7-3	TRBJ2-1	.	TGTGCCAGCAGCTCCGGCGGTGCCGACAATGAGCAGTTCTTC	CASSSGGADNEQFF
.	TRBV5-1	TRBJ2-7	.	TGCGCCAGCAGCTCTCATGGGGGCCCCTACGAGCAGTACTTC	CASSSHGGPYEQYF